What follows are 30 T cell receptor beta chains derived from one specimen sequenced in a study of T cell repertoires in cytomegalovirus infection. TCRdb used MiXCR to reprocess the reads, holding one entry per CDR3 protein. Of 200,000 to 300,000 distinct CDR3 sequences listed, 6% to 8% were seen once; the top ten hold less than 7.5%. The sample taken for sequencing was PBMCs. The receptors here all came from a human donor in good health (CMV status not recorded). Some clones in this sample may be carry-over from other donors' samples.

This clonotype was detected many times. The chain is built from TRBV20-1 and TRBJ1-2; D is perhaps TRBD1 (6 bases). Germline CDR1 and CDR2: DFQATT and SNEGSKA (reference sequence). V was trimmed by 6 bases and J by 2 bases, leaving 13 bases between them. The CDR3 extends over 13 amino acids. The CDR3 loop is CSAAGGANYGYTF. The CDR3 DNA reads as TGCAGTGCCGCGGGGGGGGCGAACTATGGCTACACCTTC.

There are many counts of this clonotype. The rearrangement joins TRBV7-8 to TRBJ1-1; 9 positions agree with TRBD1. This CDR3 spans 18 amino acids. The germline CDR1 and CDR2 sequences are SGHVS and FQNEAQ. Unmatched junction bases numbered 16, after V lost 5 bases and J lost 3 bases. This chain's CDR3 is CASSPPGTGPFRDTEAFF. CDR3 DNA sequence: TGTGCCAGCAGCCCCCCCGGGACAGGGCCGTTTCGGGACACTGAAGCTTTCTTT. Full variable domain (missing parts from reference TRBV7-8 and TRBJ1-1): GAGVSQSPRYKVAKRGQDVALRCDPISGHVSLFWYQQALGQGPEFLTYFQNEAQLDKSGLPSDRFFAERPEGSVSTLKIQRTQQEDSAVYLCASSPPGTGPFRDTEAFFGQGTRLTVV.

This clonotype was recorded at least ten times. V is TRBV6-2 or TRBV6-3 and J is TRBJ1-1; TRBD1 matches at 7 bases. The CDR3 has 15 amino acids. Trimming at V came to 1 base and at J to 1 base, leaving 3 bases not matched to a gene. The germline gives CDR1 MNHEY, CDR2 SVGEGT. Written as DNA, the CDR3 is TGTGCCAGCAGTTACTTTGGGACAGCGAACACTGAAGCTTTCTTT. Translating gives CASSYFGTANTEAFF.

This clonotype showed up many times. The CDR3 is CASSLRGQETQYF. The CDR3 nucleotides read TGTGCCAGCAGCTTACGGGGCCAAGAGACCCAGTACTTC. The chain employs TRBV7-6 and TRBJ2-5; D might be TRBD2 (5 bases). Germline loops: CDR1 SGHVS, CDR2 FNYEAQ. V was trimmed by 2 bases and J by 1 base, leaving 5 bases between them. The CDR3 totals 13 residues.

The table lists this clonotype with many counts. The chain couples TRBV2 to TRBJ1-1; 7 positions agree with TRBD1. Germline CDR1 SNHLY, CDR2 FYNNEI. The CDR3 is made up of 15 amino acids. V was pared by 4 bases and J by 4 bases, with 9 bases of the junction left unmatched. The CDR3 is CASSGRQGVATEAFF. The CDR3 nucleotides are TGTGCCAGCAGTGGTAGACAGGGAGTGGCCACTGAAGCTTTCTTT.

The table lists this clonotype with many counts. The V call is TRBV12-3 or TRBV12-4, the J call TRBJ1-1, with D unresolved. Trimming left V 0 bases short and J 4 bases short, with 15 bases between. The CDR3 has 16 amino acids. The CDR3 spells CASSLAITDFGTEAFF. The DNA of the CDR3 is TGTGCCAGCAGTTTAGCAATTACAGATTTTGGCACTGAAGCTTTCTTT.

Ten or more counts support this clonotype. The chain is built from TRBV7-2 and TRBJ1-1; D unresolved. The length of the CDR3 is 15 residues. Germline CDR1 SGHTA, CDR2 FQGNSA. V lost 3 bases and J 4 bases, leaving 15 bases between the germline ends. The CDR3 nucleotides read TGTGCCAGCAGCTTGAGTTCGGACTTCGGCACTGAAGCTTTCTTT. This encodes CASSLSSDFGTEAFF.

The chain has TRBV4-3 and TRBJ2-2, with D possibly matching TRBD1 (5 bases). CDR3 length equals 19 residues. Deletions cut 3 bases from V and 0 bases from J, with 20 bases between. CDR1 LGHNA and CDR2 YSLEER come from the germline V gene. The CDR3 coding sequence is TGCGCCAGCAGCCAGCTTATAAACTCAGGGATTGCGAACACCGGGGAGCTGTTTTTT. Translation: CASSQLINSGIANTGELFF.

This clonotype was observed many times. Here the CDR3 DNA reads TGCAGCGGCGGACAGAGCTTCACAGATACGCAGTATTTT. As protein: CSGGQSFTDTQYF. The chain combines TRBV29-1 with TRBJ2-3; maybe TRBD1 (6 bases). This CDR3 comprises 13 residues. Germline assignment: CDR1 SQVTM and CDR2 ANQGSEA. With 7 bases removed from V and 2 bases from J, the gap between germline ends came to 13 bases.

This clonotype came up many times. The chain employs TRBV5-6 and TRBJ1-1, with D unclear. The V gene lost 1 base and the J gene lost 5 bases, with 15 bases spanning the gap. The V gene's germline CDR1 is SGHDT and CDR2 YYEEEE. The CDR3 covers 15 residues. In DNA form, the CDR3 reads TGTGCCAGCAGCTTGACGCCCAATGGAGCTACTGAAGCTTTCTTT. Its protein is CASSLTPNGATEAFF.

This clonotype has ten or more counts. The chain is built from TRBV19 and TRBJ1-1; D might be TRBD1 (5 bases). Germline CDR1 is LNHDA and CDR2 is SQIVND (reference sequence). V was trimmed by 3 bases and J by 8 bases, leaving 10 bases between them. The CDR3 is made up of 12 amino acids. DNA for the CDR3: TGTGCCAGTAGTATGGTGCAGGGAGAAGCTTTCTTT. Its translation is CASSMVQGEAFF.

The chain is built from TRBV7-2 and TRBJ2-6, with D perhaps matching TRBD1 (5 bases). Germline loops: CDR1 SGHTA, CDR2 FQGNSA. V was clipped by 2 bases and J by 0 bases, with 8 bases between them. This CDR3 has 16 residues. This CDR3 is CASSLTGFSGANVLTF. The CDR3 DNA follows: TGTGCCAGCAGCTTAACAGGTTTCTCTGGGGCCAACGTCCTGACTTTC.

This clonotype has at least ten counts. This sequence joins TRBV7-2 and TRBJ2-1; 8 bases fit TRBD2. The V segment lost 5 bases and the J segment 4 bases; nucleotides outside the gene matches: 10. The CDR3 runs to 16 residues. Germline CDR1 is SGHTA and CDR2 is FQGNSA. The CDR3 loop is CASSIRTSSAYNEQFF. The CDR3, as DNA: TGTGCCAGCAGCATTCGGACTAGCTCCGCTTACAATGAGCAGTTCTTC.

The chain has TRBV9 and TRBJ1-4, with 8 bases identical to TRBD1. The CDR3 covers 16 residues. CDR1 is SGDLS and CDR2 is YYNGEE in the germline V gene. V was clipped by 3 bases and J by 6 bases; unmatched bases: 10. CDR3 sequence reads: CASSDLGQGHDEKLFF. CDR3 nucleotides: TGTGCCAGCAGCGACCTCGGACAGGGCCATGATGAAAAACTGTTTTTT. Based on the CDR3 plus reference TRBV9 and TRBJ1-4, the full variable domain is DSGVTQTPKHLITATGQRVTLRCSPRSGDLSVYWYQQSLDQGLQFLIQYYNGEERAKGNILERFSAQQFPDLHSELNLSSLELGDSALYFCASSDLGQGHDEKLFFGSGTQLSVL.

This clonotype was observed at least ten times. The chain employs TRBV7-2 and TRBJ1-2, with D uncertain. The CDR3 covers 13 residues. The germline V gene encodes CDR1 SGHTA and CDR2 FQGNSA. V gave up 3 bases and J gave up 7 bases, with 12 bases separating them. The CDR3 DNA follows: TGTGCCAGCAGCTTTGGTGGGCCTCGTGGCTACACCTTC. It codes for CASSFGGPRGYTF.

This clonotype was recorded a few times. The chain is built from TRBV4-3 and TRBJ1-4; tentative D call: TRBD1 (6 bases). The CDR3 is made up of 15 amino acids. Germline V gives CDR1 LGHNA, CDR2 YSLEER. V was shortened by 1 base and J by 7 bases, with 13 bases between the two germline ends. The CDR3 region is CASSQAGEVGEKLFF. The CDR3 nucleotides read TGCGCCAGCAGCCAAGCAGGGGAAGTCGGTGAAAAACTGTTTTTT.

This clonotype has ten or more counts. This chain links TRBV2 with TRBJ1-2; D might be TRBD1 (5 bases). CDR1 is SNHLY, CDR2 FYNNEI, per germline. The CDR3 extends over 14 amino acids. V was clipped by 8 bases and J by 4 bases, with 17 bases between them. In nucleotides, the CDR3 is TGTGCCAGCCGGCGGGGGGGGACTGCCTATGGCTACACCTTC. It yields the protein CASRRGGTAYGYTF.

The table lists this clonotype with many counts. V and J are TRBV7-2 and TRBJ1-2; no firm D call. Germline V CDR1 and CDR2: SGHTA, FQGNSA. The CDR3 has 13 amino acids. V lost 1 base and J lost 8, with 11 bases in between. CDR3 coding DNA: TGTGCCAGCAGCTTAGGGTCTGTTCAGGGCTACACCTTC. It specifies CASSLGSVQGYTF.

About this clonotype: A read error may explain this, as a much larger clone is one base away. The V and J genes are TRBV4-1 and TRBJ1-3, with no clear D. Trimming removed 3 bases from V and 2 bases from J, with 5 bases in between. This CDR3 region has 13 residues. Germline loops: CDR1 MGHRA, CDR2 YSYEKL. CDR3 region: CASSQTPGNTIYF. The CDR3 DNA is TGCGCCAGCAGCCAGACGCCTGGAAACACCATATATTTT.

This clonotype was seen at least ten times. V usage is TRBV20-1 and J usage is TRBJ1-2; no definite D call. The CDR3 runs 13 residues. Germline CDR1 and CDR2: DFQATT and SNEGSKA (reference sequence). V was cut by 6 bases and J by 5 bases, with 16 bases left in between. The CDR3 nucleotides read TGCAGTGCGCCCCCCCAAGGGTGGTATGGCTACACCTTC. Protein sequence: CSAPPQGWYGYTF.

This clonotype has ten or more counts. The chain links TRBV12-3 or TRBV12-4 to TRBJ1-6; D not resolved. There are 14 residues in the CDR3. Trimming cost V 2 bases and J 7 bases, with 9 bases left between them. CDR3: CASSLYKPNSPLHF. CDR3 sequence (DNA): TGTGCCAGCAGTTTATATAAGCCGAATTCACCCCTCCACTTT.

This clonotype was recorded at least ten times. The chain carries TRBV10-3 and TRBJ1-5, with unresolved D. CDR1 is ENHRY, CDR2 SYGVKD, per germline. The CDR3 runs to 16 residues. Trimming took 0 bases from V and 2 from J, leaving 11 bases between them. The CDR3 sequence: CAISESVRSGNQPQHF. The CDR3 nucleotides are TGTGCCATCAGTGAGTCTGTCAGGAGCGGCAATCAGCCCCAGCATTTT.

This clonotype was detected ten times or more. J is TRBJ2-5 and V is TRBV4-1; 8 nucleotides line up with TRBD2. Germline V gene sequence: CDR1 MGHRA, CDR2 YSYEKL. The CDR3 totals 16 residues. After removal of 4 bases from V and 2 bases from J, the junction contained 9 bases not matched to a gene. The CDR3 spells CASSPGGGMLQETQYF. DNA of the CDR3: TGCGCCAGCAGCCCGGGAGGGGGGATGCTACAAGAGACCCAGTACTTC.

This clonotype was seen once. The chain combines TRBV11-2 with TRBJ1-1; D ambiguous. From germline, CDR1 is SGHAT and CDR2 FQNNGV. The CDR3 has 14 amino acids. Trimming left V 5 bases short and J 5 bases short, with 15 bases between. CDR3 loop: CASSPHHPKTEAFF. In DNA form, the CDR3 reads TGTGCCAGCAGCCCCCACCATCCTAAGACTGAAGCTTTCTTT. The variable domain in full, completed from reference TRBV11-2 and TRBJ1-1, reads EAGVAQSPRYKIIEKRQSVAFWCNPISGHATLYWYQQILGQGPKLLIQFQNNGVVDDSQLPKDRFSAERLKGVDSTLKIQPAKLEDSAVYLCASSPHHPKTEAFFGQGTRLTVV.

This clonotype was found many times. The V and J genes are TRBV7-2 and TRBJ2-1; 10 bases agree with TRBD1. This CDR3 comprises 15 residues. With V trimmed by 1 base and J by 7 bases, 4 bases remained unmatched. Germline CDR1 and CDR2: SGHTA and FQGNSA. The CDR3 reads CASSLEGQGFNEQFF. The CDR3 DNA reads as TGTGCCAGCAGCTTAGAGGGACAGGGGTTTAATGAGCAGTTCTTC.

In its sample, this clonotype was seen a few times. The gene calls are TRBV29-1 and TRBJ2-7, with D uncertain. The CDR3 is 13 amino acids. In germline, CDR1 is SQVTM, CDR2 ANQGSEA. V lost 7 bases and J lost 2, with 15 bases in between. The DNA of the CDR3 is TGCAGCGCTGCCAGAGAGGCACCCTACGAGCAGTACTTC. This encodes CSAAREAPYEQYF.

A few counts support this clonotype. The V and J genes are TRBV5-1 and TRBJ2-7; D may be TRBD2 (5 bases). This CDR3 contains 15 residues. Germline V gene sequence: CDR1 SGHRS, CDR2 YFSETQ. Deletions cut 1 base from V and 4 bases from J, with 15 bases between. The CDR3 region is CASSLSGLSVYEQYF. CDR3 DNA sequence: TGCGCCAGCAGCTTGAGCGGCCTCAGTGTATACGAGCAGTACTTC.

This clonotype was detected many times. This sequence joins TRBV2 and TRBJ1-1, with no clear D. CDR1 is SNHLY, CDR2 FYNNEI, per germline. V was trimmed by 5 bases and J by 5 bases, leaving 15 bases between them. CDR3 length: 14 residues. Here the CDR3 reads CASSLALTRTEAFF. The CDR3 bases are TGTGCCAGCAGTCTGGCCCTCACCAGGACTGAAGCTTTCTTT. Drawing the rest from reference TRBV2 and TRBJ1-1, the complete variable domain is EPEVTQTPSHQVTQMGQEVILRCVPISNHLYFYWYRQILGQKVEFLVSFYNNEISEKSEIFDDQFSVERPDGSNFTLKIRSTKLEDSAMYFCASSLALTRTEAFFGQGTRLTVV.

This clonotype has a count of ten or more. The chain uses TRBV2 and TRBJ2-3, with unresolved D. Germline CDR1 is SNHLY and CDR2 is FYNNEI. Deletions cut 10 bases from V and 2 bases from J, with 13 bases between. The CDR3 covers 13 residues. CDR3 DNA sequence: TGTGCCACCCTGGGCTGGGTCACAGATACGCAGTATTTT. As protein: CATLGWVTDTQYF.

The table lists this clonotype with a few counts. The chain uses TRBV29-1 and TRBJ1-1; no reliable D call. Between the trimmed V and J ends, which lost 6 bases and 0 bases, there was a span of 8 bases. CDR1 is SQVTM, CDR2 ANQGSEA, per germline. This CDR3 has 12 residues. The CDR3 sequence: CSVWGMNTEAFF. For the CDR3, the DNA is TGCAGCGTCTGGGGAATGAACACTGAAGCTTTCTTT.